This T cell receptor beta chain was captured by sequencing in a study of T-cell memory formation after mild COVID-19. Study-level background: Clusters were largely donor specific.

There are many counts of this clonotype. No antigen is known for it. General study findings and limits: CD4+ contracting clones lay mainly in CM and EM, CD8+ ones in EMRA. CD4/CD8 balance held among clones contracting day 15 to 85, and later expanders leaned CD4+. For second-wave clones that peaked at day 37, SARS-CoV-2 specificity went unverified.

Each CDR3 protein gets one entry after TCRdb re-called the 5' RACE reads with MiXCR. The sample contains some 490,000 distinct CDR3 sequences, 15% to 20% of which appear only once. With V trimmed by 5 bases and J by 3 bases, 3 bases remained unmatched. Per germline, CDR1 DFQATT and CDR2 SNEGSKA (reference sequence). The CDR3 length is 15 residues. V gene TRBV20-1 combines with J gene TRBJ2-2; 13 positions match TRBD2. This clonotype was sampled from an adult woman who had mild COVID-19 (a few samples of this study predate the infection). Cell type and time point are not known. Sequencing was performed on PBMCs or a T cell subset sorted from them (not recorded which). CDR3 sequence (DNA): TGCAGTGCTTCCGGGACTAGCGGGGACACCGGGGAGCTGTTTTTT. Translating gives CSASGTSGDTGELFF.